This TCR beta chain was observed in a study of T cell responses to AZD1222 COVID-19 vaccine. Study conclusions and caveats: Nearly half of unique spike-specific TCRs reportedly avoided B.1.351 and B.1.1.7 mutated regions. Most donors were white British, females outnumbered males, and clonal diversity was possibly underestimated.

Points on this clone: Its matching antigen is unknown.

With 3 bases clipped from V and 4 bases from J, the junction kept 6 bases outside the gene matches. Germline V CDR1 and CDR2: SGDLS, YYNGEE. The CDR3 has 14 residues. Clones were read by immunoSEQ multiplex PCR, and TCRdb kept only the in-frame ones, dropping some. The table lists about 130,000 clones, roughly 84% of them singletons. The clonotype originates from an adult in good health. This sequence joins TRBV9 and TRBJ1-2; TRBD1 aligns across 7 bases. Sequencing was performed on peripheral blood, taken on day 0 of AZD1222 vaccination. The CDR3 region has the DNA TGTGCCAGCAGCGACGGGGGGACAGCCTATGGCTACACCTTC. This codes for CASSDGGTAYGYTF.